Presented here are 27 T cell receptor beta chains from one specimen sequenced in a study of T cell repertoires in cytomegalovirus infection. Using its own MiXCR run on the reads, TCRdb lists one record per CDR3 protein. The sample has over 250,000 distinct CDR3 sequences; less than 25% are singletons. The antigens of these receptors remain unknown. The specimen comprised cultured PBMCs, sampled from culture after CMV antigen stimulation. Receptors were obtained from a human donor in good health (CMV status not recorded). Some clones in this sample may be carry-over from other donors' samples.

This clonotype was counted between two and nine times. This chain uses TRBV19 with TRBJ1-5; D may be TRBD1 (5 bases). Trimming left V 11 bases short and J 6 bases short, with 17 bases between. CDR3 size: 13 residues. The germline gives CDR1 LNHDA, CDR2 SQIVND (reference sequence). The CDR3 reads CAESPQGSQPQHF. The CDR3 DNA reads as TGTGCCGAGAGCCCGCAGGGTTCTCAGCCCCAGCATTTT.

This clonotype came up a few times. The chain links TRBV6-1 to TRBJ2-7, with 10 positions matching TRBD2. With V trimmed by 6 bases and J by 5 bases, 22 bases remained unmatched. The CDR3 runs to 19 residues. In germline, CDR1 is MNHNS, CDR2 SASEGT. The CDR3 DNA sequence: TGTGCCAGCAGCGCGATAGCGGGAGGACCGAGGGGATCGAACCACGAGCAGTACTTC. This encodes CASSAIAGGPRGSNHEQYF.

There are many counts of this clonotype. The V and J genes are TRBV7-2 and TRBJ2-7; the D gene is possibly TRBD1 (7 bases). This CDR3 is built from 16 residues. Germline CDR1 SGHTA, CDR2 FQGNSA. Trimming removed 1 base at V and 1 base at J, with 14 bases between. The CDR3 region has the DNA TGTGCCAGCAGCTTAGGCGGCGGGACAGCTTCCTACGAGCAGTACTTC. This gives the protein CASSLGGGTASYEQYF. Combining the CDR3 with reference TRBV7-2 and TRBJ2-7 gives the whole variable domain GAGVSQSPSNKVTEKGKDVELRCDPISGHTALYWYRQSLGQGLEFLIYFQGNSAPDKSGLPSDRFSAERTGGSVSTLTIQRTQQEDSAVYLCASSLGGGTASYEQYFGPGTRLTVT.

There are many counts of this clonotype. V gene TRBV11-3 combines with J gene TRBJ1-3, with D hard to call. The germline CDR1 and CDR2 sequences are SGHNT and YENEEA. The CDR3 runs 16 residues. The V gene lost 1 base and the J gene lost 0 bases, with 10 bases spanning the gap. The CDR3 coding sequence is TGTGCCAGCAGCTTAGGACCGGGCGACTCTGGAAACACCATATATTTT. Protein: CASSLGPGDSGNTIYF.

The rearrangement uses TRBV9 and TRBJ2-6; unclear D gene. This CDR3 is built from 15 residues. The germline V and J ends were trimmed by 3 bases and 0 bases, with 7 bases remaining between them. CDR1 and CDR2 (germline): SGDLS, YYNGEE. CDR3 sequence: CASSETHSGANVLTF. CDR3 nucleotides: TGTGCCAGCAGCGAGACCCACTCTGGGGCCAACGTCCTGACTTTC.

The rearrangement links TRBV11-2 to TRBJ2-1; D perhaps matches TRBD2 (5 bases). Trimming stripped 2 bases from V and 4 bases from J, with 15 bases between. CDR1 and CDR2 (germline): SGHAT, FQNNGV. This CDR3 is 16 amino acids long. The CDR3 DNA sequence: TGTGCCAGCAGCTTAATGGGCCATGGGGAGTACAATGAGCAGTTCTTC. Its translation is CASSLMGHGEYNEQFF.

This clonotype occurred many times. This rearrangement joins TRBV6-2 or TRBV6-3 to TRBJ2-2; D not resolved. Trimming stripped 6 bases from V and 2 bases from J, with 4 bases between. The length of the CDR3 is 12 residues. Looked up from germline, CDR1 is MNHEY and CDR2 is SVGEGT. Written as DNA, the CDR3 is TGTGCCAGCAGGCGTAACACCGGGGAGCTGTTTTTT. Translated, it gives CASRRNTGELFF.

This chain connects TRBV6-1 to TRBJ1-1; the match to TRBD1 covers 7 bases. In germline, CDR1 is MNHNS, CDR2 SASEGT. The trim removed 10 bases at V and 0 bases at J, leaving 8 bases unmatched. The CDR3 runs to 14 residues. This chain's CDR3 is CAILRQGMNTEAFF. As DNA, the CDR3 is TGTGCCATCCTGAGACAGGGAATGAACACTGAAGCTTTCTTT.

The V gene is TRBV25-1, the J gene TRBJ1-6; D not certain. Trimming took off 1 base at V and 11 bases at J, with 12 bases between the two ends. Germline V gives CDR1 MGHDK, CDR2 SYGVNS. The CDR3 runs 14 residues. CDR3 protein: CASSESSQFTPLHF. The CDR3 nucleotides are TGTGCCAGCAGTGAATCAAGCCAATTTACACCCCTCCACTTT.

Ten or more counts support this clonotype. The chain carries TRBV7-6 and TRBJ2-2; 11 positions agree with TRBD1. The germline gives CDR1 SGHVS, CDR2 FNYEAQ. V dropped 7 bases and J dropped 5; count of bases not matched to a gene: 6. CDR3 size: 15 residues. CDR3 region: CASTAGQGGTGELFF. Written as DNA, the CDR3 is TGTGCCAGCACCGCGGGACAGGGGGGGACCGGGGAGCTGTTTTTT.

This clonotype was seen many times. The chain joins TRBV7-9 to TRBJ1-1; TRBD1 matches at 11 bases. The CDR3 is made up of 15 amino acids. With V trimmed by 5 bases and J by 2 bases, 4 bases remained unmatched. Germline-derived CDR1 and CDR2 are SEHNR and FQNEAQ (reference sequence). CDR3 coding DNA: TGTGCCAGCAGCCCGGGGACAGGGGGTAACACTGAAGCTTTCTTT. Translated: CASSPGTGGNTEAFF.

This clonotype was seen only a few times. This CDR3 reads CASSRQSNTEAFF. For the CDR3, the DNA is TGTGCCAGTAGTAGACAGTCGAACACTGAAGCTTTCTTT. The J gene is TRBJ1-1, the V gene TRBV19, with D possibly being TRBD1 (5 bases). This CDR3 comprises 13 residues. V was trimmed by 4 bases and J by 1 base, leaving 7 bases between them. Germline values: CDR1 LNHDA, CDR2 SQIVND (reference sequence).

A note on this clonotype: A clone one base away is much larger, so this may be a read error. The CDR3 here is CASGFSPGPPQETQYF. The CDR3 DNA reads TGTGCCAGCGGCTTTTCACCGGGACCGCCCCAAGAGACCCAGTACTTC. The rearrangement links TRBV7-2 to TRBJ2-5; either TRBD1 or TRBD2 may supply D (5 bases each). There are 16 residues in the CDR3. Germline lookup yields CDR1 SGHTA and CDR2 FQGNSA.

The gene calls are TRBV6-5 and TRBJ2-2; the D gene is possibly TRBD2 (6 bases). Germline lookup yields CDR1 MNHEY and CDR2 SVGAGI. There are 16 residues in the CDR3. The germline V and J ends were trimmed by 2 bases and 0 bases, with 10 bases remaining between them. The CDR3 protein is CASSYGVAANTGELFF. The CDR3 bases are TGTGCCAGCAGTTACGGGGTAGCGGCGAACACCGGGGAGCTGTTTTTT.

This clonotype was picked up a small number of times. This chain uses TRBV10-3 with TRBJ1-1; no clear D. The CDR3 spans 13 residues. The ends were cut back, 7 bases at V and 3 bases at J, with 12 bases in the middle. CDR1 and CDR2 (germline): ENHRY, SYGVKD. The CDR3 region is CAITRDRDTEAFF. The CDR3 nucleotides are TGTGCCATCACCCGAGACCGAGACACTGAAGCTTTCTTT.

This clonotype was picked up many times. The J gene is TRBJ2-1, the V gene TRBV7-6; D possibly uses TRBD1 or TRBD2 (7 bases each). V dropped 1 base and J dropped 5 bases, with 12 bases sitting between them. This CDR3 contains 15 residues. CDR1 SGHVS and CDR2 FNYEAQ come from the germline V gene. CDR3 DNA: TGTGCCAGCAGCTTAGTTTCAGGGGGGGACAATGAGCAGTTCTTC. Amino acids: CASSLVSGGDNEQFF.

In this sample, this clonotype turned up a few times. This chain joins TRBV10-2 and TRBJ2-2; 12 nucleotides match TRBD1. Germline V gives CDR1 WSHSY, CDR2 SAAADI. The CDR3 loop spans 14 amino acids. V gave up 6 bases and J gave up 6 bases; unmatched junction bases: 2. CDR3 protein: CASRGQGAPGELFF. For the CDR3, the DNA is TGCGCCAGCAGGGGACAGGGGGCCCCCGGGGAGCTGTTTTTT.

This clonotype was seen only a few times. The rearrangement links TRBV7-2 to TRBJ1-1, with D perhaps TRBD1 (5 bases). This CDR3 has 14 residues. The V and J ends lost 5 bases and 5 bases respectively, with 15 bases between them. From germline, CDR1 is SGHTA and CDR2 FQGNSA. CDR3 loop: CASSQQVGETEAFF. The CDR3, as DNA: TGTGCCAGCAGCCAACAGGTTGGGGAAACTGAAGCTTTCTTT. Complete variable domain (other parts from reference TRBV7-2 and TRBJ1-1): GAGVSQSPSNKVTEKGKDVELRCDPISGHTALYWYRQSLGQGLEFLIYFQGNSAPDKSGLPSDRFSAERTGGSVSTLTIQRTQQEDSAVYLCASSQQVGETEAFFGQGTRLTVV.

This clonotype was detected ten times or more. V gene TRBV7-2 combines with J gene TRBJ2-7, with TRBD2 matching over 14 bases. CDR3 length equals 16 residues. V trimming: 5 bases; J trimming: 5 bases; junction bases outside the gene matches: 8. Germline CDR1 is SGHTA and CDR2 is FQGNSA. DNA of the CDR3: TGTGCCAGCAGCACCCCGGGACTAGCGGGAGCAGACGAGCAGTACTTC. Protein: CASSTPGLAGADEQYF.

As to this clonotype: The missing conserved phenylalanine or tryptophan at the end of this CDR3 makes a read error likely. V is TRBV5-6 and J is TRBJ2-1, with D perhaps TRBD1 (5 bases). V dropped 3 bases and J dropped 3 bases, with 10 bases sitting between them. The length of the CDR3 is 14 residues. Germline CDR1 SGHDT, CDR2 YYEEEE. The CDR3 sequence is CASSSGPNYNEQFL. DNA for the CDR3: TGTGCCAGCAGCTCAGGGCCGAACTACAATGAGCAGTTCCTC.

This sequence joins TRBV16 and TRBJ2-1, with 10 bases aligning to TRBD1. The CDR3 runs 17 residues. Germline CDR1 is KGHSY and CDR2 is FQNENV. Trimming at V came to 4 bases and at J to 5 bases, leaving 11 bases not matched to a gene. CDR3 amino acids: CASSPLGTGAGDNEQFF. The CDR3 DNA reads TGTGCCAGCAGCCCTTTGGGGACAGGGGCCGGGGACAATGAGCAGTTCTTC.

This rearrangement joins TRBV28 to TRBJ1-2; D call uncertain. V was cut by 0 bases and J by 6 bases, with 11 bases left in between. The CDR3 spans 14 residues. Germline CDR1 MDHEN, CDR2 SYDVKM. DNA for the CDR3: TGTGCCAGCAGTTTATGGCCCCTCCAACATGGCTACACCTTC. Translating gives CASSLWPLQHGYTF.

The CDR3 region is CASTFSGGGSTEAFF. In DNA form, the CDR3 reads TGTGCCAGCACTTTTTCGGGGGGCGGGAGCACTGAAGCTTTCTTT. The chain joins TRBV12-3 or TRBV12-4 to TRBJ1-1; D is possibly TRBD1 (6 bases). This CDR3 region has 15 residues. V was cut by 7 bases and J by 4 bases, with 19 bases left in between.

The chain recombines TRBV11-2 with TRBJ2-7, with D tentatively TRBD2 (6 bases). The CDR3 runs 14 residues. Trimming removed 2 bases from V and 7 bases from J, with 15 bases in between. Germline V gene data show CDR1 as SGHAT and CDR2 as FQNNGV. CDR3 nucleotide sequence: TGTGCCAGCAGCTTATGGGACTCCTTGGGGGAGCAGTACGTC. Its translation: CASSLWDSLGEQYV.

The genes are TRBV27 and TRBJ2-3; 7 bases match TRBD2. The CDR3 is 15 amino acids. The J segment lost 0 bases and the V segment lost 3 bases, leaving 3 bases of the junction unmatched. Germline V lookup: CDR1 MNHEY, CDR2 SMNVEV (reference sequence). The CDR3 reads CASSFEGGSTDTQYF. In DNA form, the CDR3 reads TGTGCCAGCAGTTTCGAGGGAGGGAGCACAGATACGCAGTATTTT.

The sample holds many counts of this clonotype. This chain joins TRBV6-1 and TRBJ2-3; TRBD2 matches at 11 bases. V lost 8 bases, J lost 0 bases, and 4 bases stayed unmatched. Germline V lookup: CDR1 MNHNS, CDR2 SASEGT. This CDR3 has 15 residues. In DNA form, the CDR3 reads TGTGCCAGCGCTGGGACTAGCGGAAGCACAGATACGCAGTATTTT. It translates to CASAGTSGSTDTQYF.

The CDR3 spells CASSVSWNEQFF. The CDR3 nucleotides are TGTGCCAGTAGTGTCTCCTGGAATGAGCAGTTCTTC. The V call is TRBV19, the J call TRBJ2-1; D is unresolved. This CDR3 has 12 residues. Germline V lookup: CDR1 LNHDA, CDR2 SQIVND (reference sequence). V was pared by 5 bases and J by 7 bases, with 9 bases between. The complete variable domain, with remaining parts taken from reference TRBV19 and TRBJ2-1, reads DGGITQSPKYLFRKEGQNVTLSCEQNLNHDAMYWYRQDPGQGLRLIYYSQIVNDFQKGDIAEGYSVSREKKESFPLTVTSAQKNPTAFYLCASSVSWNEQFFGPGTRLTVL.